The next 28 T cell receptor beta chains were all read from a single sample in a study of blood T cells in healthy people across ages. Sample-barcoded 5' priming and a J-beta primer mix drove a second PCR of roughly 7 to 11 cycles. TCRdb used MiXCR to reprocess the 5' RACE reads, holding one entry per CDR3 protein. The table records about 1.4 million distinct CDR3 sequences, approximately 59% of them present only once. The sequenced sample consisted of blood. Source of these receptors: a man aged 18 to 30 in good health.

The V gene is TRBV5-6, the J gene TRBJ2-5, with 7 bases lining up with TRBD1. This CDR3 is built from 16 residues. Germline lookup yields CDR1 SGHDT and CDR2 YYEEEE. V shed 4 bases and J 7 bases; nucleotides not matched to a gene: 16. CDR3 in DNA: TGTGCCAGCAGCCTACCCGGGACAGTGGATCCCGTGACCCAGTACTTC. Amino acids: CASSLPGTVDPVTQYF.

Regarding this clonotype: One end of the junction varies from germline; a read error may be responsible. V is TRBV4-3 and J is TRBJ1-5, with D unresolved. The CDR3 consists of 15 residues. Germline V gives CDR1 LGHNA, CDR2 YSLEER. The CDR3 sequence: CASSQSRYSNRPQHF. CDR3 nucleotide sequence: TGCGCCAGCAGCCAATCGAGATATAGCAATCGGCCCCAGCATTTT.

V is TRBV5-4 and J is TRBJ2-1, with D uncertain. CDR3 length equals 15 residues. CDR1 and CDR2 (germline): SGHNT, YYREEE (reference sequence). Trimming took off 0 bases at V and 6 bases at J, with 13 bases between the two ends. The CDR3: CASSLVRSSINEQFF. As DNA, the CDR3 is TGTGCCAGCAGCTTGGTTCGCTCCAGCATCAATGAGCAGTTCTTC.

V usage is TRBV10-3 and J usage is TRBJ1-2; D is uncertain. Germline lookup yields CDR1 ENHRY and CDR2 SYGVKD. V dropped 6 bases and J dropped 6 bases, with 11 bases sitting between them. This CDR3 comprises 12 residues. The CDR3, as DNA: TGTGCCATCAGCACGGACCACCATGGCTACACCTTC. Translating it yields CAISTDHHGYTF.

This clonotype has just a few counts. The chain has TRBV29-1 and TRBJ2-5; the match to TRBD2 covers 8 bases. Germline CDR1 and CDR2: SQVTM and ANQGSEA. This CDR3 has 13 residues. Losses at the gene ends were 4 bases for V and 5 bases for J; bases not matched to a gene: 6. CDR3 nucleotides: TGCAGCGTTGGGCTAGCGGGTTGGGAGACCCAGTACTTC. Encoded protein: CSVGLAGWETQYF.

This clonotype was seen a single time. This sequence joins TRBV5-1 and TRBJ2-1; 8 positions agree with TRBD1. The germline V gene has CDR1 SGHRS and CDR2 YFSETQ. The CDR3 loop spans 13 amino acids. After removal of 4 bases from V and 9 bases from J, the junction contained 6 bases not matched to a gene. CDR3 coding DNA: TGCGCCAGCAGCACTAGGACAGGGTTTGAGCAGTTCTTC. This sequence encodes CASSTRTGFEQFF. The complete variable domain, with remaining parts taken from reference TRBV5-1 and TRBJ2-1, reads KAGVTQTPRYLIKTRGQQVTLSCSPISGHRSVSWYQQTPGQGLQFLFEYFSETQRNKGNFPGRFSGRQFSNSRSEMNVSTLELGDSALYLCASSTRTGFEQFFGPGTRLTVL.

This clonotype was seen just once. The rearrangement uses TRBV12-3 or TRBV12-4 and TRBJ2-1; D is perhaps TRBD2 (5 bases). The CDR3 length is 13 residues. The ends were cut back, 4 bases at V and 6 bases at J, with 10 bases in the middle. CDR3 sequence reads: CASSWKEANEQFF. DNA for the CDR3: TGTGCCAGCAGTTGGAAGGAGGCCAATGAGCAGTTCTTC.

This clonotype occurred a few times. This rearrangement joins TRBV4-1 to TRBJ1-2, with 8 bases fitting TRBD1. CDR1 and CDR2 from the germline V gene are MGHRA and YSYEKL. V trimming: 1 base; J trimming: 6 bases; junction bases outside the gene matches: 7. The CDR3 covers 15 residues. CDR3 residues: CASSQGTGTLHGYTF. The CDR3 bases are TGCGCCAGCAGCCAAGGGACAGGGACATTGCATGGCTACACCTTC.

This sequence joins TRBV20-1 and TRBJ2-7; tentatively, D is TRBD1 (6 bases). This CDR3 comprises 16 residues. Germline V gene lookup returns CDR1 DFQATT and CDR2 SNEGSKA (reference sequence). V was trimmed by 6 bases and J by 2 bases, leaving 23 bases between them. DNA for the CDR3: TGCAGTGCAGCCCCGGAGCAGGGGTCTCAGCCCTACGAGCAGTACTTC. It translates to CSAAPEQGSQPYEQYF.

The chain joins TRBV28 to TRBJ2-7; D ambiguous. V was shortened by 6 bases and J by 3 bases, with 15 bases between the two germline ends. Germline V lookup: CDR1 MDHEN, CDR2 SYDVKM. CDR3 length: 14 amino acids. The DNA for the CDR3 is TGTGCCAGCAGCCGACGAGGTACCCTCTACGAGCAGTACTTC. Translation: CASSRRGTLYEQYF.

This clonotype was counted once. The J gene is TRBJ2-1, the V gene TRBV3-1, with TRBD2 as a possible D gene (5 bases). The better agreement between TRBJ2-7 and the DNA end casts doubt on the J call. There are 16 residues in the CDR3. Germline-derived CDR1 and CDR2 are LGHDT and YNNKEL (reference sequence). CDR3 region: CASSQDVSATYNEQYF. The CDR3 DNA sequence: TGTGCCAGCAGCCAAGATGTTAGCGCTACCTACAATGAGCAGTACTTC.

The chain links TRBV20-1 to TRBJ2-1; 9 bases align to TRBD2. Per the germline V gene, CDR1 is DFQATT and CDR2 is SNEGSKA (reference sequence). The J segment lost 7 bases and the V segment lost 5 bases, leaving 6 bases of the junction unmatched. CDR3 length equals 13 residues. The CDR3 spells CSAVREGQNEQFF. The CDR3 nucleotides are TGCAGTGCTGTGCGGGAGGGGCAGAATGAGCAGTTCTTC.

The chain joins TRBV7-6 to TRBJ2-7; TRBD1 agrees at 7 bases. The J call may be mistaken, given a closer DNA end match to TRBJ2-5. The germline V gene has CDR1 SGHVS and CDR2 FNYEAQ. This CDR3 comprises 15 residues. The CDR3 DNA reads TGTGCCAGCAGCTTAGCCGACAGGGTTCGAGAGACCCAGTACTTC. Translated, it gives CASSLADRVRETQYF.

The chain combines TRBV5-6 with TRBJ1-1; D not certain. The CDR3 has 15 amino acids. Trimming shortened V by 4 bases and J by 1 base, and 14 bases separated the two germline ends. Germline values: CDR1 SGHDT, CDR2 YYEEEE. This CDR3 is CASSIERTENTEAFF. CDR3 coding DNA: TGTGCCAGCAGCATCGAGAGGACGGAGAACACTGAAGCTTTCTTT.

The rearrangement joins TRBV14 to TRBJ2-1; 7 bases are shared with TRBD2. CDR3 size: 16 residues. Germline lookup yields CDR1 SGHDN and CDR2 FVKESK. V was clipped by 6 bases and J by 4 bases; unmatched bases: 12. The CDR3 reads CASRSSGTPLYNEQFF. The CDR3 DNA is TGTGCCAGCAGGTCGAGCGGGACGCCACTGTACAATGAGCAGTTCTTC. The whole variable domain, filled in from reference TRBV14 and TRBJ2-1, reads EAGVTQFPSHSVIEKGQTVTLRCDPISGHDNLYWYRRVMGKEIKFLLHFVKESKQDESGMPNNRFLAERTGGTYSTLKVQPAELEDSGVYFCASRSSGTPLYNEQFFGPGTRLTVL.

This chain joins TRBV20-1 and TRBJ2-5, with D perhaps being TRBD1 or TRBD2 (6 bases each). The CDR3 has 14 amino acids. Germline loops: CDR1 DFQATT, CDR2 SNEGSKA (reference sequence). V was pared by 0 bases and J by 5 bases, with 13 bases between. CDR3 DNA: TGCAGTGCTAGAGATCCTAGGGGGAGGGAGACCCAGTACTTC. Translated: CSARDPRGRETQYF.

The genes are TRBV27 and TRBJ2-2; either TRBD1 or TRBD2 may fit D (6 bases each). Trimming pared 3 bases from V and 12 bases from J, leaving 8 bases between. The CDR3 is made up of 11 amino acids. Germline-derived CDR1 and CDR2 are MNHEY and SMNVEV (reference sequence). In DNA form, the CDR3 reads TGTGCCAGCAGTTTTGGGGGGCAGCTGTTTTTT. The encoded protein is CASSFGGQLFF.

The chain couples TRBV4-1 to TRBJ1-1, with D uncertain. The CDR3 totals 15 residues. V lost 0 bases to trimming and J lost 0 bases, with 8 bases between them. The V gene's germline CDR1 is MGHRA and CDR2 YSYEKL. The CDR3 sequence is CASSQDMGMNTEAFF. CDR3 nucleotides: TGCGCCAGCAGCCAAGATATGGGAATGAACACTGAAGCTTTCTTT.

The chain links TRBV7-9 to TRBJ2-1; TRBD1 is a possible D gene (6 bases). CDR1 and CDR2 from the germline V gene are SEHNR and FQNEAQ (reference sequence). The CDR3 runs 17 residues. Trimming cost V 0 bases and J 0 bases, with 12 bases left between them. The chain's CDR3 is CASSLARGQSSYNEQFF. CDR3 nucleotides: TGTGCCAGCAGCTTAGCCAGAGGACAGAGCTCCTACAATGAGCAGTTCTTC.

This clonotype was seen only a few times. The chain links TRBV9 to TRBJ2-7; TRBD1 is a possible D gene (5 bases). Trimming pared 0 bases from V and 1 base from J, leaving 14 bases between. The CDR3 totals 16 residues. CDR1 SGDLS and CDR2 YYNGEE come from the germline V gene. The chain's CDR3 is CASSVAPTVTSYEQYF. CDR3 nucleotide sequence: TGTGCCAGCAGCGTAGCTCCGACAGTTACGTCCTACGAGCAGTACTTC.

The chain has TRBV27 and TRBJ1-2; tentatively, D is TRBD1 (6 bases). Trimming took off 3 bases at V and 5 bases at J, with 10 bases between the two ends. The germline V gene encodes CDR1 MNHEY and CDR2 SMNVEV (reference sequence). The CDR3 contains 13 residues. The CDR3 DNA follows: TGTGCCAGCAGTTTCGAGGGGGGGTATGGCTACACCTTC. Residues: CASSFEGGYGYTF.

The rearrangement uses TRBV6-1 and TRBJ2-3, with 7 positions matching TRBD2. This CDR3 has 14 amino acids. J gave up 4 bases and V 3 bases, and 4 bases lay outside the gene matches. From germline, CDR1 is MNHNS and CDR2 SASEGT. The CDR3 reads CASSEGLLPDTQYF. For the CDR3, the DNA is TGTGCCAGCAGTGAGGGACTACTGCCAGATACGCAGTATTTT.

The V and J genes are TRBV6-1 and TRBJ2-7; TRBD1 might be the D (5 bases). V was cut by 4 bases and J by 2 bases, with 9 bases left in between. The germline V gene encodes CDR1 MNHNS and CDR2 SASEGT. The CDR3 is 13 amino acids. DNA of the CDR3: TGTGCCAGCAGTGGGGTAGGGGCCTACGAGCAGTACTTC. Its protein is CASSGVGAYEQYF.

V and J are TRBV25-1 and TRBJ2-7, with 9 bases that match TRBD1. J was trimmed by 1 base and V by 3 bases; bases with no gene match: 7. There are 16 residues in the CDR3. Germline loops: CDR1 MGHDK, CDR2 SYGVNS. Here the CDR3 reads CASSDPGTGPSYEQYF. Written as DNA, the CDR3 is TGTGCCAGCAGTGACCCCGGGACAGGGCCATCCTACGAGCAGTACTTC.

This clonotype was seen only a few times. The rearrangement joins TRBV29-1 to TRBJ2-7; D gene uncertain. The CDR3 is 15 amino acids. V was pared by 3 bases and J by 2 bases, with 17 bases between. Germline V gives CDR1 SQVTM, CDR2 ANQGSEA. This CDR3 is CSVDAAASQPYEQYF. The CDR3 nucleotides read TGCAGCGTTGACGCGGCGGCTTCCCAGCCCTACGAGCAGTACTTC.

This clonotype was seen a single time. J is TRBJ1-4 and V is TRBV6-1; tentatively, D is TRBD1 (6 bases). Trimming took off 5 bases at V and 4 bases at J, with 14 bases between the two ends. The length of the CDR3 is 15 residues. Germline CDR1 and CDR2: MNHNS and SASEGT. The CDR3 region has the DNA TGTGCCAGCAGTCCCCTGAGGGGGGTTAATGAAAAACTGTTTTTT. Protein product: CASSPLRGVNEKLFF.

This clonotype was detected a few times. The chain combines TRBV20-1 with TRBJ2-5, with TRBD2 matching over 13 bases. Germline CDR1 and CDR2: DFQATT and SNEGSKA (reference sequence). V lost 4 bases, J lost 5 bases, and 10 bases stayed unmatched. The CDR3 runs to 16 residues. CDR3 amino acids: CSATVAGTSGTETQYF. The CDR3 region has the DNA TGCAGTGCTACCGTAGCGGGGACTAGCGGGACGGAGACCCAGTACTTC.

The chain links TRBV11-2 to TRBJ2-3; 7 positions match TRBD2. The V segment lost 5 bases and the J segment 3 bases; nucleotides outside the gene matches: 11. This CDR3 comprises 16 residues. Looked up from germline, CDR1 is SGHAT and CDR2 is FQNNGV. The CDR3 here is CASSGRTSFSTDTQYF. The CDR3 bases are TGTGCCAGCAGCGGGCGGACTAGTTTTAGTACAGATACGCAGTATTTT.